The rows below give T cell receptor beta chains drawn from one sample of a study of regulatory T cells in long-lasting Graves disease. Using its own MiXCR run on the multiplex PCR reads, TCRdb lists one record per CDR3 protein. The sample carries over 500,000 distinct CDR3 sequences, around 16% recorded once. These data also featured in a second study, about T cells in Graves' hyperthyroidism and ophthalmopathy.

The sequenced sample was peripheral blood mononuclear cells (PBMCs), obtained at new diagnosis, from a patient treated with antithyroid drugs. The origin of the receptors is a man between 18 and 29 years old with Graves disease. CDR3s leave out the opening cysteine and the closing phenylalanine or tryptophan. The order of the fields is J gene, V gene, CDR3 protein.

J gene: TRBJ2-7
V gene: TRBV6-1
CDR3 protein: ASRRALAYEQY

J gene: TRBJ1-1
V gene: TRBV11-1
CDR3 protein: ASSPPQPGVQGIEAF

J gene: TRBJ2-7
V gene: TRBV7-9
CDR3 protein: ASSHVQGISFYEQY

J gene: TRBJ2-7
V gene: TRBV10-3
CDR3 protein: AISESRGQGVSYEQY

J gene: TRBJ2-7
V gene: TRBV19
CDR3 protein: ASSIGQGSYEQY

J gene: TRBJ1-1
V gene: TRBV7-9
CDR3 protein: ASSLRDPTEAF

J gene: TRBJ2-3
V gene: TRBV28
CDR3 protein: ASSSGLAARDTQY

J gene: TRBJ2-1
V gene: TRBV29-1
CDR3 protein: SAGPAGGHNEQF

J gene: TRBJ2-3
V gene: TRBV6-1
CDR3 protein: ASSELSLPTDTQY

J gene: TRBJ2-7
V gene: TRBV7-9
CDR3 protein: ASSPRGSPYEQY

J gene: TRBJ1-2
V gene: TRBV15
CDR3 protein: ATSTDRPNYGYT

J gene: TRBJ1-2
V gene: TRBV10-3
CDR3 protein: AISERQGLGYT

J gene: TRBJ2-3
V gene: TRBV9
CDR3 protein: ASSVAVTDTQY

J gene: TRBJ1-1
V gene: TRBV3-1
CDR3 protein: ASSRTDLNTEAF

J gene: TRBJ1-5
V gene: TRBV9
CDR3 protein: ASSVDAGNQPQH

J gene: TRBJ2-5
V gene: TRBV20-1
CDR3 protein: SARRGIGETQY

J gene: TRBJ1-2
V gene: TRBV12-3/TRBV12-4
CDR3 protein: ASSFGQGSYGYT

J gene: TRBJ2-7
V gene: TRBV6-1
CDR3 protein: ASRQGLFGEQY

J gene: TRBJ1-3
V gene: TRBV7-8
CDR3 protein: ASSLVGTVGNTIY

J gene: TRBJ1-3
V gene: TRBV27
CDR3 protein: ASSLFAFSGNTIY

J gene: TRBJ1-1
V gene: TRBV12-3/TRBV12-4
CDR3 protein: ASSQKGTGLMPPTMNTEAF

J gene: TRBJ2-3
V gene: TRBV5-8
CDR3 protein: ASSLGREGTGLYTQY

J gene: TRBJ1-5
V gene: TRBV19
CDR3 protein: ASTPAGFDQPQH

J gene: TRBJ2-1
V gene: TRBV3-1
CDR3 protein: ASSPGTRGQF

J gene: TRBJ2-7
V gene: TRBV27
CDR3 protein: ASSLTGAAYEQY

J gene: TRBJ1-1
V gene: TRBV19
CDR3 protein: ASSRSSVAEAF

J gene: TRBJ1-6
V gene: TRBV27
CDR3 protein: ASTIGDVNSPLH

J gene: TRBJ1-1
V gene: TRBV6-5
CDR3 protein: ASSYARGGTEAF

J gene: TRBJ1-1
V gene: TRBV4-1
CDR3 protein: ASSQDPDYEAF

J gene: TRBJ2-2
V gene: TRBV5-1
CDR3 protein: ASSLSPSGHTGELF

J gene: TRBJ2-7
V gene: TRBV14
CDR3 protein: ASSPGTQQY

J gene: TRBJ2-5
V gene: TRBV7-2
CDR3 protein: ASSFNQGDGTQY

J gene: TRBJ2-3
V gene: TRBV12-3/TRBV12-4
CDR3 protein: ASSFLVVPGLAPDTQY

J gene: TRBJ2-5
V gene: TRBV7-2
CDR3 protein: ASSPSPDGETQY

J gene: TRBJ2-5
V gene: TRBV12-3/TRBV12-4
CDR3 protein: ASSLQGASTQY

J gene: TRBJ2-7
V gene: TRBV20-1
CDR3 protein: SARGQQGVLSYEQY

J gene: TRBJ2-1
V gene: TRBV20-1
CDR3 protein: SAKAVSSYNEQF

J gene: TRBJ2-1
V gene: TRBV20-1
CDR3 protein: SARDRGSSGTAYNEQF

J gene: TRBJ2-7
V gene: TRBV11-2
CDR3 protein: ASSLGAGGYGEQY

J gene: TRBJ2-7
V gene: TRBV7-9
CDR3 protein: ASSTGTSDHEQY

J gene: TRBJ2-7
V gene: TRBV27
CDR3 protein: ASSLGGVWNEQY

J gene: TRBJ2-2
V gene: TRBV20-1
CDR3 protein: SARPSGREGELF

J gene: TRBJ2-7
V gene: TRBV6-5
CDR3 protein: ASSYSAPGQGMGEQY

J gene: TRBJ2-7
V gene: TRBV20-1
CDR3 protein: SASHPGPLEQY

J gene: TRBJ2-1
V gene: TRBV20-1
CDR3 protein: SARDYNNEQF

J gene: TRBJ2-7
V gene: TRBV28
CDR3 protein: ASSLSTGFYEQY

J gene: .
V gene: TRBV9
CDR3 protein: ASSEYENNEQF

J gene: TRBJ2-7
V gene: TRBV11-2
CDR3 protein: ASSLSGRGQGNYEQY

J gene: TRBJ1-2
V gene: TRBV28
CDR3 protein: ASSPPSGHISGYT

J gene: TRBJ1-1
V gene: TRBV2
CDR3 protein: ASTEDRGTEAF

J gene: TRBJ2-1
V gene: TRBV19
CDR3 protein: ASSIKARGRGHNEQF

J gene: TRBJ2-5
V gene: TRBV14
CDR3 protein: ASSVGPRIGTQY

J gene: .
V gene: TRBV9
CDR3 protein: ASSVQEEETQY